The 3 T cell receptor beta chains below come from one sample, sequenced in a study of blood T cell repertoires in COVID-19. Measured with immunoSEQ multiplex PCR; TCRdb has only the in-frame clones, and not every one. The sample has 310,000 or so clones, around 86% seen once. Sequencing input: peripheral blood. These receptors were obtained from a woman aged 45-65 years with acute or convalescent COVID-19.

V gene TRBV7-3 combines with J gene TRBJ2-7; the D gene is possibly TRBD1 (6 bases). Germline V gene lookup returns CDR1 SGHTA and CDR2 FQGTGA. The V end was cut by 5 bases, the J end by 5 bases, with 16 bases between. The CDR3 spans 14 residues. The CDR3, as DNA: TGTGCCAGCAGCCCAGACAGGTTGAGCGACGAGCAGTACTTC. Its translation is CASSPDRLSDEQYF.

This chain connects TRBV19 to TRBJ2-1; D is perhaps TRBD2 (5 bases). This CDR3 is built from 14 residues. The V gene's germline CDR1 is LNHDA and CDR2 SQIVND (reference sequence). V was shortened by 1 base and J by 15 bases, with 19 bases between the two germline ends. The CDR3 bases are TGTGCCAGTAGTATAGTTGCCGACTATCCCTCGCCGTTCTTC. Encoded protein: CASSIVADYPSPFF.

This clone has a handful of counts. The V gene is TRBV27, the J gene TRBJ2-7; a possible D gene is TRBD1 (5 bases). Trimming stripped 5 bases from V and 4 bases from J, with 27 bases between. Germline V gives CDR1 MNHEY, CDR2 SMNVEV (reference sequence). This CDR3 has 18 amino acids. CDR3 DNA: TGTGCCAGCAGTCCATACCCATACCAATCGACAGAGGATTACGAGCAGTACTTC. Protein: CASSPYPYQSTEDYEQYF.